This TCR beta chain was identified in a study of blood T cell repertoires in COVID-19. Study-wide context: There were acute and convalescent COVID-19 samples, and they came from the United States, Italy and Spain. Nucleic acid was either cDNA or gDNA, and it came from T cells, B-cell-depleted T cells, or PBMCs.

Original processing notes: Researchers report that nucleated cell counts were estimated from reference gene primer amplification. The method was immunoSEQ multiplex PCR; TCRdb's version includes in-frame clones alone and lacks a portion of them. V and J calls and clone size follow that table, whereas D and trimming were derived from the DNA. The sample shows about 160,000 clones, around 80% of them seen only once. V gave up 3 bases and J gave up 0 bases; unmatched junction bases: 3. The germline V gene encodes CDR1 KGHSH and CDR2 LQKENI. The CDR3 spans 15 residues. The clonotype originates from a man aged 55-75 years with active or convalescent COVID-19. The rearrangement joins TRBV18 to TRBJ2-7; TRBD1 matches 9 bases. The sample consisted of peripheral blood. The CDR3 loop is CASSPGQGLSYEQYF. As DNA, the CDR3 is TGTGCCAGCTCACCCGGACAGGGGCTCTCCTACGAGCAGTACTTC.